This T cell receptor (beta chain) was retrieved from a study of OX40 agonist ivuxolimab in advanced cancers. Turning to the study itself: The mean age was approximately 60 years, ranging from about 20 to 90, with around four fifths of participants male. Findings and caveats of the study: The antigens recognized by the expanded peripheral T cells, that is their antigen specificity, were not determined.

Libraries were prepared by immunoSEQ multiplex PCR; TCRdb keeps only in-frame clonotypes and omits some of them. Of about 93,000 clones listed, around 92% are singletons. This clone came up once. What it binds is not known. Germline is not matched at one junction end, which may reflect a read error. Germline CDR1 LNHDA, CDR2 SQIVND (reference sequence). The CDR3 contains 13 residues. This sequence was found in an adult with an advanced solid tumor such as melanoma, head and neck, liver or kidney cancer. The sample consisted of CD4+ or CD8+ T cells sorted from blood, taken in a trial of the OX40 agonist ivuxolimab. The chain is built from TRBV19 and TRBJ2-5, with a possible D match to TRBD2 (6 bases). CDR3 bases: TGCGCCACGGGAGTCCAAAAGGGAGAGACCCAGTACTTC. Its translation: CATGVQKGETQYF.